This T cell receptor (beta chain) comes out of a study of T cell responses to AZD1222 COVID-19 vaccine. Study observations and caveats: Rises in breadth and depth of Spike-specific TCRs came after two AZD1222 doses. Spike-spanning, vaccine-associated CD4 TCRs were dominant at 160-218 and 743-854. Sampling that yielded the repertoires occurred only after the peak T cell response.

Looked up from germline, CDR1 is SGHTA and CDR2 is FQGNSA. CDR3 length: 16 amino acids. Unmatched junction bases numbered 10, after V lost 3 bases and J lost 8 bases. Pooling covered second doses at about 4 or about 12 weeks. Points on this clone: The antigen is unknown.

Here immunoSEQ multiplex PCR was the method, and the copy in TCRdb shows in-frame clones only, minus some. The data contain about 110,000 clones, just under 95% of them singletons. The clonotype comes from an adult who received the AZD1222 COVID-19 vaccine. The chain links TRBV7-2 to TRBJ1-5; TRBD1 matches 10 bases. Sample: peripheral blood, taken 28 days after the second AZD1222 dose. The DNA of the CDR3 is TGTGCCAGCAGCTTCTCCGGGACAGGGGAGGAGAAGCCCCAGCATTTT. Its translation: CASSFSGTGEEKPQHF. The entire variable domain, with the rest obtained from reference TRBV7-2 and TRBJ1-5, is as follows: GAGVSQSPSNKVTEKGKDVELRCDPISGHTALYWYRQSLGQGLEFLIYFQGNSAPDKSGLPSDRFSAERTGGSVSTLTIQRTQQEDSAVYLCASSFSGTGEEKPQHFGDGTRLSIL.